The clone carrying this T cell receptor (beta chain) occurred many times. Template material for amplifying TCR beta CDR3 regions consisted of RNA transcripts. The TCR CDR3 first-round RT-PCR relied on the HTBI primer set. MiXCR, applied by TCRdb to the multiplex PCR reads, yields one record per CDR3 protein. The data contain some 150,000 distinct CDR3 sequences, about 20% of them singletons. Hyperthyroidism had been newly diagnosed in patients aged 18 to 65, and its duration was under 2 months. The PBMCs were sourced from fresh peripheral blood (approximately 9 ml). This CDR3 spans 14 amino acids. Unmatched junction bases numbered 7, after V lost 4 bases and J lost 5 bases. Germline V lookup: CDR1 MDHEN, CDR2 SYDVKM. These data come from a study of T cells in Graves' hyperthyroidism and ophthalmopathy.

The clonotype originates from a woman aged 50 to 60 with Graves' hyperthyroidism that later progressed to Graves' ophthalmopathy. The V and J genes are TRBV28 and TRBJ1-1; 7 bases line up with TRBD1. Sequences were obtained from blood. CDR3 coding DNA: TGTGCCAGCAGTTGGACAGGCGCGAGGACTGAAGCTTTCTTT. Amino acid sequence: CASSWTGARTEAFF.